This entry is about one T cell receptor beta chain. Its antigen is currently unknown. The entry originates in a study of human thymus T cells. Germline V gene sequence: CDR1 LNHDA, CDR2 SQIVND (reference sequence). Trimming stripped 7 bases from V and 4 bases from J, with 24 bases between. The CDR3 has 17 residues. The study used thymus tissue resected during corrective heart surgery. Healthy Finnish infants having corrective surgery for congenital heart defects served as donors. Clones were read by immunoSEQ multiplex PCR, and TCRdb kept only the in-frame ones, dropping some. The repertoire holds approximately 70,000 clones, with 90% to 95% as singletons. The study, taken as a whole, reports: Thymic repertoires of unrelated individuals were reported in related research to overlap highly. Among thymic and blood repertoires, usage of V and J genes appeared biased.

Sequenced sample: thymus tissue. The gene calls are TRBV19 and TRBJ2-3; TRBD2 is a possible D gene (5 bases). The clonotype was recovered from a girl under two years old with a congenital heart defect but otherwise immunologically healthy. The DNA of the CDR3 is TGTGCCAGTAAACGGCGTATGCGGGCAAACGGGGCAGATACGCAGTATTTT. Protein product: CASKRRMRANGADTQYF.